The T cell receptor beta chain under discussion was sequenced for a study of Ad26.COV2.S vaccination and SARS-CoV-2 variants. Notes on the study in general: After vaccination, reports described spike-specific CD8+ and CD4+ T cell responses as showing substantial breadth.

Sequenced by immunoSEQ multiplex PCR; TCRdb stores in-frame clones only, minus some. The top ten clones hold 2% to 3% of a sample with 500,000 or so clones, approximately 92% of them seen once. Note on this clone: Its antigen is unidentified.

Trimming stripped 2 bases from V and 6 bases from J, with 15 bases between. The CDR3 sequence is 15 residues long. CDR1 and CDR2 from the germline V gene are LGHNA and YSLEER. As for treatment: 15 to 20 received Ad26.COV2.S at low or high dose, single or two shots; several received placebo; per-sample allocation not given. Sampling was done on day 63 after the first vaccine or placebo injection. The individual, an adult aged 18-55 years, was a donor in Boston. This rearrangement joins TRBV4-3 to TRBJ2-3, with a weak D call TRBD2 (5 bases). This sample comprised peripheral blood, obtained in a trial of Ad26.COV2.S vaccine versus placebo. The receptor's source is a person aged 18-60 years who received the Ad26.COV2.S COVID-19 vaccine or a placebo. CDR3 sequence: CASSQQRTGGDTQYF. CDR3 DNA: TGCGCCAGCAGCCAACAGCGTACCGGAGGTGATACGCAGTATTTT.